Detailed here is one TCR beta chain. J was trimmed by 0 bases and V by 7 bases; bases with no gene match: 6. This CDR3 is 15 amino acids long. Germline V CDR1 and CDR2: SGHRS, YFSETQ. The sample comes from a study of T cells in localized non-small cell lung cancer. Only in-frame clones appear in the TCRdb table, and some are missing; sequencing was by immunoSEQ multiplex PCR. The sample shows 25,000 to 35,000 clones, around 90% of them seen only once. The chain links TRBV5-1 to TRBJ2-2; 7 nucleotides line up with TRBD1. Specimen: peripheral blood mononuclear cells, collected before any cancer treatment. This clonotype originated in a woman aged 35-75 years with stage III lung adenocarcinoma. CDR3 sequence: CASQQTGANTGELFF. DNA for the CDR3: TGCGCCAGCCAGCAAACAGGGGCGAACACCGGGGAGCTGTTTTTT.